This T cell receptor beta chain was profiled in a study of T cells in Graves' hyperthyroidism and ophthalmopathy. This clonotype was counted many times. This CDR3 is built from 11 residues. CDR1 is KGHDR, CDR2 SFDVKD, per germline. V was pared by 8 bases and J by 5 bases, with 8 bases between. Amplified TCR beta CDR3 regions came from RNA transcripts. A set of HTBI primers served as the primers for a first-round RT-PCR of the TCR CDR3. TCRdb independently ran MiXCR on the multiplex PCR reads; one entry per CDR3 protein. The table shows 540,000 or so distinct CDR3 sequences, with 46% occurring only once. Diagnoses were established using clinical symptoms, serum thyroxine and TRAb, thyroid ultrasound and orbital computed tomography.

This TCR came from an adult woman with Graves' disease, either hyperthyroidism or ophthalmopathy (not recorded which). The sequenced material came from peripheral blood or thyroid tissue (not recorded which). The chain joins TRBV24-1 to TRBJ1-1; no clear D gene. CDR3 region: CATTDGTEAFF. The CDR3 DNA is TGTGCCACCACGGATGGGACTGAAGCTTTCTTT.